A selection of T cell receptor beta chains follows, all from one sample in a study of OX40 agonist ivuxolimab in advanced cancers. Sequenced by immunoSEQ multiplex PCR; TCRdb stores in-frame clones only, minus some. The sample has about 50,000 clones, about 83% seen once; the top ten hold less than 0.75%. The sequenced sample was CD4+ or CD8+ T cells sorted from blood, obtained in a trial of the OX40 agonist ivuxolimab. The origin of the receptors is an adult with an advanced solid tumor such as melanoma, head and neck, liver or kidney cancer. Each CDR3 is given with its conserved first and last residue. D genes are given only for firm matches. Clone size is not always given. Where it is, it says once, few, many or a class for expanded clones.

v_gene: TRBV4-1; d_gene: TRBD2; j_gene: TRBJ2-1; abundance: NA; CDR3aa: CASSQDRGTSSFDEQFF; CDR3nt: TGCGCCAGCAGCCAAGATAGGGGGACTAGCTCGTTCGATGAGCAGTTCTTC
v_gene: TRBV2; d_gene: TRBD1; j_gene: TRBJ2-6; abundance: once; CDR3aa: CASSADRAGANVLTF; CDR3nt: TGTGCCAGCAGTGCGGACAGGGCTGGGGCCAACGTCCTGACTTTC
v_gene: TRBV5-4; d_gene: NA; j_gene: TRBJ1-3; abundance: once; CDR3aa: CASSRTTGNTIYF; CDR3nt: TGTGCCAGCAGCAGGACAACTGGAAACACCATATATTTT
v_gene: TRBV19; d_gene: NA; j_gene: TRBJ1-2; abundance: once; CDR3aa: CASRGLATYGYTF; CDR3nt: TGTGCCAGTAGGGGCCTTGCTACCTATGGCTACACCTTC
v_gene: TRBV5-4; d_gene: NA; j_gene: TRBJ2-1; abundance: NA; CDR3aa: CASSFGGNEQFF; CDR3nt: TGTGCCAGCAGCTTCGGGGGTAATGAGCAGTTCTTC
v_gene: TRBV18; d_gene: NA; j_gene: TRBJ2-7; abundance: few; CDR3aa: CASSLRSPYEQYF; CDR3nt: TGTGCCAGCTCATTGCGGAGCCCCTACGAGCAGTACTTC
v_gene: TRBV5-4; d_gene: NA; j_gene: TRBJ2-7; abundance: NA; CDR3aa: CASSLEELWRVKYEQYF; CDR3nt: TGTGCCAGCAGCTTGGAAGAACTGTGGCGGGTGAAGTACGAGCAGTACTTC
v_gene: TRBV10-3; d_gene: TRBD2; j_gene: TRBJ2-5; abundance: NA; CDR3aa: CAISGTSGRETQYF; CDR3nt: TGTGCCATCAGTGGGACTAGCGGGAGAGAGACCCAGTACTTC
v_gene: TRBV20-1; d_gene: NA; j_gene: TRBJ2-3; abundance: NA; CDR3aa: CSAATLDTQYF; CDR3nt: TGCAGTGCAGCGACCTTAGATACGCAGTATTTT
v_gene: TRBV6-5; d_gene: NA; j_gene: TRBJ1-6; abundance: NA; CDR3aa: CASSLLQNSPLHF; CDR3nt: TGTGCCAGCAGTCTTCTCCAAAATTCACCCCTCCACTTT